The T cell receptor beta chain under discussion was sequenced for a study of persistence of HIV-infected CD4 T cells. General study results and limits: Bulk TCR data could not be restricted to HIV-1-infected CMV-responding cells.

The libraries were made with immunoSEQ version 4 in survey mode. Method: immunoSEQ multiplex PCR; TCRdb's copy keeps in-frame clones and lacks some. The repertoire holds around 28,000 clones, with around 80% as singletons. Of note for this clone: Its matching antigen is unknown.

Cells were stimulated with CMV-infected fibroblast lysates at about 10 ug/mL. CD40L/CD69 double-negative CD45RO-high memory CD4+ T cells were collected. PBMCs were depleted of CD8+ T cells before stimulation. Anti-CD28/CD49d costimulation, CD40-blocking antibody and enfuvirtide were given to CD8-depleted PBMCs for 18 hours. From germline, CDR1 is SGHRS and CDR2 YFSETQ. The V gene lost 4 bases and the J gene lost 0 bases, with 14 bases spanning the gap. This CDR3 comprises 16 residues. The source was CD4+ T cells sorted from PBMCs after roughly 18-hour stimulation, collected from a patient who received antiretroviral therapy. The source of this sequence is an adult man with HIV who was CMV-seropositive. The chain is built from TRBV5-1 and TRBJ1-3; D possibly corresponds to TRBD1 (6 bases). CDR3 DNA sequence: TGCGCCAGCAGCCCGGAGGACAGTAGCTCTGGAAACACCATATATTTT. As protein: CASSPEDSSSGNTIYF.